Listed below are T cell receptor beta chains from one sample, sequenced in a study of beta chain features in type 1 diabetes. Sequencing used immunoSEQ multiplex PCR; TCRdb keeps in-frame clones, though not all of them. This sample has fewer than 200,000 clones, with 10% found just once. Sample: central memory CD4+ T cells from blood. The receptors derive from a young man with type 1 diabetes. Both conserved end residues are part of each CDR3. D genes are given only for firm matches. Rows may omit the clone size; those that give it use once, few, many or a size class.

j_call clone_size cdr3_length v_call d_call cdr3_nt cdr3_aa
TRBJ2-1 few 16 TRBV5-1 TRBD2 TGCGCCAGCAGCCTGAGTTTAGCTAGCGGGCGCAATGAGCAGTTCTTC CASSLSLASGRNEQFF
TRBJ1-4 NA 16 TRBV4-3 NA TGCGCCAGCAGCCAAGCCAGGGCGGACAATAATGAAAAACTGTTTTTT CASSQARADNNEKLFF
TRBJ1-1 NA 14 TRBV29-1 NA TGCAGCGTTGCCTCCCAGGGCACGAACACTGAAGCTTTCTTT CSVASQGTNTEAFF
TRBJ2-1 few 11 TRBV20-1 TRBD2 TGCAGTGCCCCTTGGGAGGGTGAGCAGTTCTTC CSAPWEGEQFF
TRBJ1-1 few 14 TRBV5-1 NA TGCGCCAGCAGCCAAACGGTACCAAACACTGAAGCTTTCTTT CASSQTVPNTEAFF
TRBJ1-1 NA 13 TRBV2 TRBD1 TGTGCCAGCAGGGGGACAGTGAACACTGAAGCTTTCTTT CASRGTVNTEAFF
TRBJ2-3 NA 19 TRBV4-2 TRBD2 TGTGCCAGCAGCCCAAGGACTAGCGGGGGAGGTCTGGGCACAGATACGCAGTATTTT CASSPRTSGGGLGTDTQYF
TRBJ1-5 few 12 TRBV28 TRBD1 TGTGCTTTCGGGACAGGGGGCCAGCCCCAGCATTTT CAFGTGGQPQHF
TRBJ2-1 NA 15 TRBV7-3 TRBD1 TGTGCCAGCAGCTTAACGGGGGACAGTTCGAATGAGCAGTTCTTC CASSLTGDSSNEQFF
TRBJ2-6 few 13 TRBV25-1 NA TGTGCCAGCAGCGGGGCTGGGGCCAACGTCCTGACTTTC CASSGAGANVLTF
TRBJ1-1 NA 14 TRBV4-1 NA TGCGCCAGCAGCATTCGGGATGGCGATACTGAAGCTTTCTTT CASSIRDGDTEAFF
TRBJ2-5 NA 14 TRBV5-1 TRBD2 TGCGCCAGCAGCATGACTAGCGGGAGTGAGACCCAGTACTTC CASSMTSGSETQYF
TRBJ2-2 NA 18 TRBV14 NA TGTGCCAGCAGCCAACAGTCCGGGACAAGTTTTAACACCGGGGAGCTGTTTTTT CASSQQSGTSFNTGELFF
TRBJ2-7 NA 16 TRBV9 NA TGTGCCAGCAGCGAGAGACCGGGGGTGGGCGTCTACGAGCAGTACTTC CASSERPGVGVYEQYF
TRBJ2-7 NA 11 TRBV5-6 NA TGTGCCAGCAGCTTGTTTCACGAGCAGTACTTC CASSLFHEQYF
TRBJ2-7 few 14 TRBV7-2 TRBD2 TGTGCCAGCAGCGTCGGGGGACTAGCCTACGAGCAGTACTTC CASSVGGLAYEQYF
TRBJ2-2 NA 14 TRBV7-3 NA TGTGCCAGCAGCCCTTCACTAGACTCCGGGGAGCTGTTTTTT CASSPSLDSGELFF
TRBJ1-5 NA 14 TRBV30 NA TGTGCCTGGAGTGTTTTGGCAGGGCACCAGCCCCAGCATTTT CAWSVLAGHQPQHF
TRBJ2-1 few 15 TRBV4-2 TRBD2 TGTGCCAGCAGCCAGTCGGAGCGGGAGCGCAATGAGCAGTTCTTC CASSQSERERNEQFF
TRBJ1-2 NA 16 TRBV28 TRBD1 TGTGCCAGCAGTTCGGCCGGGACAGGGGGCGACTATGGCTACACCTTC CASSSAGTGGDYGYTF
TRBJ1-2 few 14 TRBV18 NA TGTGCCAGCTCACCGGGTACAGGGTCTAATGGCTACACCTTC CASSPGTGSNGYTF
TRBJ2-2 few 18 TRBV29-1 TRBD2 TGCAGCGTTGAAACCCCGCGACGAGGGAGGGATCGAACCGGGGAGCTGTTTTTT CSVETPRRGRDRTGELFF
TRBJ1-1 many 12 TRBV18 TRBD1 TGTGCCAGCTCACCTCGGACAGGAGAAGCTTTCTTT CASSPRTGEAFF
TRBJ1-2 few 11 TRBV28 NA TGTGCCACACAGGGTGAGGGTGGCTACACCTTC CATQGEGGYTF
TRBJ2-3 NA 14 TRBV7-3 NA TGTGCCAGCAGCTTGTGGGGAGCGGAAGATACGCAGTATTTT CASSLWGAEDTQYF
TRBJ2-5 NA 13 TRBV15 NA TGTGCCACCAGCAGAGATCAAAAGCAGGGTTCGTACTTC CATSRDQKQGSYF
TRBJ2-7 few 14 TRBV7-9 TRBD2 TGTGCCAGCAGCGTGACTAGCGGGAGAGGCGAGCAGTACTTC CASSVTSGRGEQYF
TRBJ1-5 NA 14 TRBV5-1 NA TGCGCCAGCAGCTTGGACAATTCTTATCAGCCCCAGCATTTT CASSLDNSYQPQHF
TRBJ2-1 few 15 TRBV5-1 TRBD1 TGCGCCAGCAGCTCAGGACAGGGGACACACAATGAGCAGTTCTTC CASSSGQGTHNEQFF
TRBJ2-7 few 13 TRBV29-1 TRBD1 TGCAGCGCCGGGACAGATAAAGACTACGAGCAGTACTTC CSAGTDKDYEQYF
TRBJ1-1 NA 14 TRBV29-1 TRBD1 TGCAGCGTGTGTAACAGGGGAGAGAACACTGAAGCCTTCTTT CSVCNRGENTEAFF
TRBJ1-2 NA 17 TRBV18 TRBD1 TGTGCCAGCTCACTCCGGGGACAGCCAACGGGGAACTATGGCTACACCTTC CASSLRGQPTGNYGYTF
TRBJ2-7 many 13 TRBV28 NA TGTGCCAGCAGTACGGGGACACGCCCGGAGCAGTACTTC CASSTGTRPEQYF
TRBJ1-4 NA 15 TRBV14 NA TGTGCCAGCAGCCCCAGAGGGGGGGGCGGTGAAAAACTGTTTTTT CASSPRGGGGEKLFF
TRBJ2-1 NA 14 TRBV7-9 NA TGTGCCAGCATCCGGACGGAGGGCTGGAATGAGCAGTTCTTC CASIRTEGWNEQFF
TRBJ2-3 NA 13 TRBV29-1 NA TGCAGCGTGAGGACTCTAAGCCCAGATACGCAGTATTTT CSVRTLSPDTQYF
TRBJ2-3 few 14 TRBV5-1 TRBD2 TGCGCCAGCGCGGGGACTAGCGGGAGCGATACGCAGTATTTT CASAGTSGSDTQYF
TRBJ2-1 NA 16 TRBV10-3 TRBD2 TGTGCCATCAGTGACCCCGGGACTAGCGTCCACAATGAGCAGTTCTTC CAISDPGTSVHNEQFF
TRBJ2-5 NA 12 TRBV28 TRBD1 TGTGCCACAGGGACAGGGAGGGAGACCCAGTACTTC CATGTGRETQYF
TRBJ2-7 few 20 TRBV28 NA TGTGCCACCTCCGGTTCAGGGGGGTACCGAACTAAGCGGGAGAACTACGAGCAGTACTTC CATSGSGGYRTKRENYEQYF
TRBJ2-5 few 15 TRBV19 TRBD2 TGTGCCAGTAGTCCAAGCGGGAGGGCGATACAGACCCAGTACTTC CASSPSGRAIQTQYF
TRBJ2-1 NA 15 TRBV28 TRBD2 TGTGCCAGCAGTCCCCCTAGCGGGATGTACAATGAGCAGTTCTTC CASSPPSGMYNEQFF
TRBJ1-1 NA 12 TRBV18 TRBD1 TGTGCCAGCTCCCTCAGGGACAGTGAAGCTTTCTTT CASSLRDSEAFF
TRBJ1-5 NA 17 TRBV28 TRBD1 TGTGCCAGCAGTTTATCGGGCGGGACAGACTACAATCAGCCCCAGCATTTT CASSLSGGTDYNQPQHF
TRBJ2-1 NA 13 TRBV28 NA TGTGCCAGCAGTTTAGGGGGGATGAGTGAGCAGTTCTTC CASSLGGMSEQFF
TRBJ2-7 NA 12 TRBV2 NA TGTGCCAGCAGCTTCAGGTTGTCCGAGCAGTACTTC CASSFRLSEQYF
TRBJ2-1 few 17 TRBV5-1 TRBD1 TGCGCCAGCAGCAGGGCCTTGGGGGACAGGGGTATCAATGAGCAGTTCTTC CASSRALGDRGINEQFF
TRBJ1-2 once 16 TRBV5-4 TRBD1 TGTGCCAGCAGCTCGGGAGGGACAGCTGCTAACTATGGCTACACCTTC CASSSGGTAANYGYTF
TRBJ2-1 NA 14 TRBV7-9 NA TGTGCCTTGGCGGGCGGGATCTCCTACAATGAGCAGTTCTTC CALAGGISYNEQFF
TRBJ2-6 NA 15 TRBV19 NA TGTGCCAGTAACTACAGGGCCCCCGGGGCCAACGTCCTGACTTTC CASNYRAPGANVLTF
TRBJ2-1 NA 14 TRBV4-2 TRBD2 TGTGCCAGCAGCCTACAGCGGGGGGGGGATGAGCAGTTCTTC CASSLQRGGDEQFF
TRBJ2-1 NA 15 TRBV18 TRBD2 TGTGCCAGCTCATCACTAGCGGGAGGGCCTAAGGAGCAGTTCTTC CASSSLAGGPKEQFF